One and the same sample provided the 10 T cell receptor beta chains below, sequenced in a study of blood T cells in healthy people across ages. Then a second PCR, running roughly 7 to 11 cycles, was carried out with a sample-barcoded 5' primer and a J-beta primer mix. From the 5' RACE reads, TCRdb called clonotypes with MiXCR, one entry per CDR3 protein. The profile shows about 720,000 distinct CDR3 sequences, about 24% of them singletons. Source material: blood. These receptors were collected from a man aged 65 to 85 in good health.

This clonotype was picked up a small number of times. The V call is TRBV20-1, the J call TRBJ2-1, with D unresolved. Trimming left V 5 bases short and J 3 bases short, with 11 bases between. This CDR3 has 13 amino acids. CDR1 is DFQATT, CDR2 SNEGSKA, per germline (reference sequence). The CDR3 coding sequence is TGCAGTGCTCCTAAACCATTCTACAATGAGCAGTTCTTC. It translates to CSAPKPFYNEQFF.

This clonotype was seen many times. V usage is TRBV5-6 and J usage is TRBJ1-2; D remains unclear. Trimming stripped 4 bases from V and 5 bases from J, with 12 bases between. This CDR3 is built from 13 residues. Germline V gene lookup returns CDR1 SGHDT and CDR2 YYEEEE. CDR3 region: CASSLAAEYGYTF. The CDR3, as DNA: TGTGCCAGCAGCCTCGCGGCGGAATATGGCTACACCTTC.

This clonotype occurred a few times. A junction end diverges from the germline sequence, so it may reflect a read error. The chain uses TRBV15 and TRBJ1-5; 7 bases agree with TRBD1. The CDR3 has 14 amino acids. Germline CDR1 reads LNHNV; CDR2 reads YYDKDF (reference sequence). The CDR3: CATSRSRGSQPRHF. CDR3 sequence (DNA): TGTGCCACCAGCAGGTCCAGGGGGAGTCAGCCCCGGCATTTT.

Notes on this clonotype: An end of the junction does not agree with germline; a read error may underlie this. The gene calls are TRBV28 and TRBJ1-2, with D hard to call. The CDR3 consists of 14 residues. Germline lookup yields CDR1 MDHEN and CDR2 SYDVKM. CDR3 sequence reads: CAGSLLSGIYGYTF. CDR3 nucleotide sequence: TGTGCCGGCAGTTTATTGTCCGGTATCTATGGCTACACCTTC.

J is TRBJ2-6 and V is TRBV12-3 or TRBV12-4; TRBD1 matches at 8 bases. The CDR3 extends over 16 amino acids. J gave up 3 bases and V 4 bases, and 5 bases lay outside the gene matches. For the CDR3, the DNA is TGTGCCAGCAGTTCGACAGGGGACAGTGGGGCCAACGTCCTGACTTTC. Encoded protein: CASSSTGDSGANVLTF.

The rearrangement links TRBV12-3 or TRBV12-4 to TRBJ2-7; tentative D call: TRBD2 (6 bases). The DNA end is more similar to TRBJ2-1, so the J call may be wrong. This CDR3 has 16 amino acids. CDR3 sequence: CASSQPLAWPPNEQFF. The CDR3 DNA reads TGTGCCAGCAGTCAACCACTAGCATGGCCCCCCAATGAGCAGTTCTTC.

The genes are TRBV20-1 and TRBJ2-5; tentatively, D is TRBD2 (6 bases). The DNA end favors TRBJ2-1, so the J call may be wrong. This CDR3 is built from 14 residues. Looked up from germline, CDR1 is DFQATT and CDR2 is SNEGSKA (reference sequence). The CDR3 nucleotides are TGCAGTGCTAAATTAGCGGATTGGGGCAATGAGCAGTTCTTC. The encoded protein is CSAKLADWGNEQFF.

The rearrangement joins TRBV7-3 to TRBJ2-3; D is possibly TRBD1 (5 bases). The CDR3 is made up of 16 amino acids. V lost 5 bases and J 2 bases, leaving 17 bases between the germline ends. Germline CDR1 is SGHTA and CDR2 is FQGTGA. The CDR3 reads CASSPGPGLDTDTQYF. In DNA, the CDR3 is TGTGCCAGCAGCCCCGGACCAGGGTTAGACACAGATACGCAGTATTTT. The complete variable domain, with remaining parts taken from reference TRBV7-3 and TRBJ2-3, reads GAGVSQTPSNKVTEKGKYVELRCDPISGHTALYWYRQSLGQGPEFLIYFQGTGAADDSGLPNDRFFAVRPEGSVSTLKIQRTERGDSAVYLCASSPGPGLDTDTQYFGPGTRLTVL.

This clonotype has more than one count but fewer than ten. The chain has TRBV25-1 and TRBJ2-3, with TRBD2 as a possible D gene (6 bases). V was pared by 1 base and J by 6 bases, with 11 bases between. The CDR3 totals 14 residues. Germline CDR1 and CDR2: MGHDK and SYGVNS. The CDR3 nucleotides are TGTGCCAGCAGTGAATCTGCGGGACCGGATACGCAGTATTTT. Its translation is CASSESAGPDTQYF. Filled out from reference TRBV25-1 and TRBJ2-3, the complete variable domain reads EADIYQTPRYLVIGTGKKITLECSQTMGHDKMYWYQQDPGMELHLIHYSYGVNSTEKGDLSSESTVSRIRTEHFPLTLESARPSHTSQYLCASSESAGPDTQYFGPGTRLTVL.

V gene TRBV11-2 combines with J gene TRBJ1-1; no clear D gene. Trimming removed 5 bases from V and 0 bases from J, with 22 bases in between. From germline, CDR1 is SGHAT and CDR2 FQNNGV. This CDR3 has 18 residues. The CDR3 sequence: CASSPHPSGTQMNTEAFF. CDR3 sequence (DNA): TGTGCCAGCAGCCCCCACCCGAGCGGAACTCAAATGAACACTGAAGCTTTCTTT.